This T cell receptor beta chain was captured in a study of shared clonotypes between healthy human individuals. Worth noting for this clone: What it binds is not known.

Study conclusions and caveats: Sorted-subset samples were not fully sequenced, rarefaction indicated.

Over several immunoSEQ plates, each subset's genomic DNA was distributed in even portions. Assay: immunoSEQ multiplex PCR; the TCRdb copy retains only in-frame clones and omits some. The table shows about 680,000 clones, with just over 90% occurring only once. Naive CD8 isolation took CD45RO-negative cells positively selected for CCR7 and excluded terminally differentiated effector memory CD45RA+ cells. The sequence was obtained from a man aged 25 to 40 in good health. Sequenced: naive CD8+ T cells sorted from blood.

CDR3 loop: CASSQEMGQNQPQHF. The DNA of the CDR3 is TGTGCCAGCAGCCAAGAAATGGGGCAGAATCAGCCCCAGCATTTT. The V gene is TRBV4-2, the J gene TRBJ1-5, with D possibly TRBD1 on 5 matching bases. Germline V gives CDR1 LGHNA, CDR2 YNFKEQ. V dropped 0 bases and J dropped 4 bases, with 10 bases sitting between them. This CDR3 comprises 15 residues.